This is a list of T cell receptor beta chains from one sample in a study of beta chain features in type 1 diabetes. Clones were sequenced by immunoSEQ multiplex PCR, and TCRdb holds only the in-frame ones, with some missing. The sample yields some 160,000 clones, over 7.5% seen once. The source material was central memory CD4+ T cells from blood. The receptor set was obtained from a woman under 30 in good health. The conserved cysteine and the conserved F or W are not part of the CDR3 here. The order of the fields is V gene, J gene, CDR3 protein.

V gene: TRBV15; J gene: TRBJ1-3; CDR3 protein: ATSREQTVGNTIY
V gene: TRBV7-3; J gene: TRBJ1-2; CDR3 protein: ASSLGGDRGRLYGYT
V gene: TRBV10-3; J gene: TRBJ1-1; CDR3 protein: AISEQRNTEAF
V gene: TRBV18; J gene: TRBJ2-5; CDR3 protein: ASSLGGKETQY
V gene: TRBV7-3; J gene: TRBJ2-7; CDR3 protein: ASSAGPSGGAYEQY
V gene: TRBV7-3; J gene: TRBJ2-5; CDR3 protein: ASSLRGGETQY
V gene: TRBV7-2; J gene: TRBJ1-2; CDR3 protein: ASSLSRGLNYGYT
V gene: TRBV6-5; J gene: TRBJ1-2; CDR3 protein: ASSFSDSEGAYGYT
V gene: TRBV2; J gene: TRBJ2-7; CDR3 protein: ASSEGDRGEQY
V gene: TRBV30; J gene: TRBJ1-5; CDR3 protein: AWSGGSGQPQH
V gene: TRBV18; J gene: TRBJ2-7; CDR3 protein: ASSQGGVSGEQY
V gene: TRBV5-6; J gene: TRBJ1-1; CDR3 protein: ASTRNTEAF
V gene: TRBV4-2; J gene: TRBJ1-2; CDR3 protein: ASSQNLGRQGRGYT
V gene: TRBV5-1; J gene: TRBJ1-1; CDR3 protein: ASSLISDTEAF
V gene: TRBV2; J gene: TRBJ1-4; CDR3 protein: ASSEGGSEKLF
V gene: TRBV5-1; J gene: TRBJ2-2; CDR3 protein: ASSLVGLATTGELF
V gene: TRBV7-9; J gene: TRBJ1-2; CDR3 protein: ASSSLGGENGYT
V gene: TRBV5-1; J gene: TRBJ2-1; CDR3 protein: ASSPKTSAYNEQF
V gene: TRBV15; J gene: TRBJ2-2; CDR3 protein: ATSRVYGGGFGELF
V gene: TRBV5-6; J gene: TRBJ2-1; CDR3 protein: ASSFWWLAGYNEQF
V gene: TRBV7-7; J gene: TRBJ2-7; CDR3 protein: ASSLASRLADSYEQY
V gene: TRBV6-5; J gene: TRBJ2-1; CDR3 protein: ASSYVGGVDEQF
V gene: TRBV30; J gene: TRBJ1-2; CDR3 protein: AWSVHSTRA
V gene: TRBV18; J gene: TRBJ1-4; CDR3 protein: ASSPGQGSEKLF
V gene: TRBV21-1; J gene: TRBJ2-7; CDR3 protein: ASSKQGLAAYEQY
V gene: TRBV5-4; J gene: TRBJ1-2; CDR3 protein: ASSVGGSDYGYT
V gene: TRBV5-1; J gene: TRBJ1-5; CDR3 protein: ASSEGGDYGPQH
V gene: TRBV25-1; J gene: TRBJ1-5; CDR3 protein: ASSDIQGGSNQPQH
V gene: TRBV18; J gene: TRBJ2-7; CDR3 protein: ASSQNSLAGGDPSTGY
V gene: TRBV4-1; J gene: TRBJ2-6; CDR3 protein: ASSHSRGPALAGANVLT
V gene: TRBV5-5; J gene: TRBJ2-5; CDR3 protein: ASSPDRGAGTQY
V gene: TRBV4-2; J gene: TRBJ2-4; CDR3 protein: ASSQRTGKNIQY
V gene: TRBV7-9; J gene: TRBJ2-7; CDR3 protein: ASSRRLQGGEQY
V gene: TRBV30; J gene: TRBJ2-2; CDR3 protein: AWDRTGGITGELF
V gene: TRBV18; J gene: TRBJ1-1; CDR3 protein: ASSPPGGNRNTEAF
V gene: TRBV5-5; J gene: TRBJ2-2; CDR3 protein: ASSALSGGGELF
V gene: TRBV10-3; J gene: TRBJ1-2; CDR3 protein: AIMAGVEGYT
V gene: TRBV5-4; J gene: TRBJ2-5; CDR3 protein: ASSPGGIGQETQY
V gene: TRBV4-3; J gene: TRBJ2-3; CDR3 protein: ASSPSLAGLTDTQY
V gene: TRBV2; J gene: TRBJ1-6; CDR3 protein: ATTGTGDSPLH
V gene: TRBV10-3; J gene: TRBJ1-1; CDR3 protein: AIGANTEAF
V gene: TRBV11-2; J gene: TRBJ2-3; CDR3 protein: ASSPTLITDTQY
V gene: TRBV5-1; J gene: TRBJ2-7; CDR3 protein: ASSGGTGGHEQY
V gene: TRBV11-2; J gene: TRBJ2-3; CDR3 protein: ASSSGGASSDTQY
V gene: TRBV5-1; J gene: TRBJ2-7; CDR3 protein: ASSRIGEDEQY
V gene: TRBV18; J gene: TRBJ1-1; CDR3 protein: ASSLPNRVSEAF
V gene: TRBV30; J gene: TRBJ1-1; CDR3 protein: AWSGQSGEAF
V gene: TRBV5-1; J gene: TRBJ1-5; CDR3 protein: ASSFGRGTNPNQPQH